Listed below are T cell receptor beta chains from one sample, sequenced in a study of immune evolution from preneoplasia to lung adenocarcinoma. Clones were read by immunoSEQ multiplex PCR, and TCRdb kept only the in-frame ones, dropping some. The sample includes about 1,700 clones, around 72% of them seen just once. Sample: FFPE minimally invasive lung adenocarcinoma tissue. The receptors were gathered from a person aged 60-79 years with lung adenocarcinoma. Both conserved end residues are part of each CDR3. The D gene is left open where the match is weak. The size field is filled for only some rows; it gives once, few, many or a size class.

v_gene	abundance	d_gene	len	j_gene	CDR3nt	CDR3aa
TRBV5-4	few	TRBD1	14	TRBJ2-7	TGTGCCAGCAGCACAGGGGACGTCGCCTACGAGCAGTACTTC	CASSTGDVAYEQYF
TRBV12-5	NA	NA	11	TRBJ2-7	TGTGCTAGTGGTAGCTCCTACGAGCAGTACTTC	CASGSSYEQYF
TRBV9	NA	NA	14	TRBJ2-5	TGTGCCAGCAGCGTATACGGGGGGCAGGAGACCCAGTACTTC	CASSVYGGQETQYF
TRBV7-2	NA	NA	15	TRBJ2-3	TGTGCCAGCGCTAAGCGGAGGGGCGGCACAGATACGCAGTATTTT	CASAKRRGGTDTQYF
TRBV30	NA	NA	13	TRBJ1-5	TGTGCCTGGAGTCTGGGGGGACTGCAGCCCCAGCATTTT	CAWSLGGLQPQHF
TRBV7-6	NA	TRBD1	14	TRBJ1-4	TGTGCCAGCAGCTTCGGACAGGGCAGTGAAAAACTGTTTTTT	CASSFGQGSEKLFF
TRBV28	NA	TRBD1	14	TRBJ1-2	TGTGCCAGCAGTACCGACAGGGCCAACTATGGCTACACCTTC	CASSTDRANYGYTF
TRBV5-1	NA	TRBD2	16	TRBJ2-1	TGCGTCAGCAGAGATACTAGCGGGGGGGCTAGGGATGAGCAGTTCTTC	CVSRDTSGGARDEQFF
TRBV28	once	NA	17	TRBJ2-6	TGTGCCAGCAGTGGACTTACGACACAAAGTCGGGCCAACGTCCTGACTTTC	CASSGLTTQSRANVLTF
TRBV5-1	NA	TRBD1	15	TRBJ1-4	TGCGCCAGCAGCTTGGCAGGGGGAGAGAGTGAAAAACTGTTTTTT	CASSLAGGESEKLFF
TRBV10-2	NA	NA	13	TRBJ1-3	TGCGCCAGCAGTGAGTCGCGGGGAAACACCATATATTTT	CASSESRGNTIYF
TRBV5-1	few	TRBD1	17	TRBJ1-1	TGCGCCAGCAGCTTGGGACAGGGGGCTTTCTCGAACACTGAAGCTTTCTTT	CASSLGQGAFSNTEAFF
TRBV6-5	NA	NA	15	TRBJ2-2	TGTGCCAGCAGACCGGGGGGCCCCGACACCGGGGAGCTGTTTTTT	CASRPGGPDTGELFF
TRBV4-3	NA	TRBD1	16	TRBJ2-1	TGCGCCAGCAGCCCAACAGGGGTGCTAAGATACAATGAGCAGTTCTTC	CASSPTGVLRYNEQFF
TRBV28	NA	NA	17	TRBJ1-6	TGTGCCAGCAGCTCCGAGCGGCTACAGGGAACGGGGTCACCCCTCCACTTT	CASSSERLQGTGSPLHF
TRBV6-5	NA	TRBD2	16	TRBJ2-5	TGTGCCAGCAGTTACTCGCTAGCGGGGTTCCAAGAGACCCAGTACTTC	CASSYSLAGFQETQYF
TRBV7-2	NA	NA	15	TRBJ1-3	TGTGCCAGCAGCTTATGGTTGGGTCAGGGAAACACCATATATTTT	CASSLWLGQGNTIYF
TRBV27	NA	NA	13	TRBJ2-7	TGTGCCAGCAGTTTATCGAGGCATTACGAGCAGTACTTC	CASSLSRHYEQYF
TRBV23-1	NA	NA	18	TRBJ2-2	TGCGCCAGCAGTCAACCCGACAGGCTACAAACTAAAATAGGGGAGCTGTTTTTT	CASSQPDRLQTKIGELFF
TRBV11-3	NA	NA	14	TRBJ2-7	TGTGCCAGCAGCTTAGATGGGTCCCGCGACGAGCAGTACTTC	CASSLDGSRDEQYF
TRBV9	NA	TRBD1	13	TRBJ2-1	TGTGCCAGCAGCGTCACAGGGGGCGATGAGCAGTTCTTC	CASSVTGGDEQFF
TRBV7-2	NA	NA	16	TRBJ2-7	TGTGCCAGCAGCCCCAGCTGGGGGCCGATCCCCTACGAGCAGTACTTC	CASSPSWGPIPYEQYF
TRBV2	NA	NA	16	TRBJ1-2	TGTGCCAGCAGTGAATTGGGGGACGGAGGGAACTATGGCTACACCTTC	CASSELGDGGNYGYTF
TRBV5-1	NA	NA	15	TRBJ2-1	TGCGCCAGCAGAAATCGGACAGACCCCTACAATGAGCAGTTCTTC	CASRNRTDPYNEQFF
TRBV15	NA	TRBD1	18	TRBJ2-4	TGTGCCACCAGCAGAGGAGGGACAGGGGTTTTAGCCAAAAACATTCAGTACTTC	CATSRGGTGVLAKNIQYF
TRBV7-2	NA	NA	15	TRBJ2-7	TGTGCCAGCAGCTTAGTACGGGGGAGCTCCTACGAGCAGTACTTC	CASSLVRGSSYEQYF
TRBV7-2	NA	TRBD1	16	TRBJ2-3	TGTGCCAGCAGCCTTAGTCGGACAGGTAGCACAGATACGCAGTATTTT	CASSLSRTGSTDTQYF
TRBV7-9	NA	TRBD1	15	TRBJ1-2	TGTGCCAGCAGCGCAGGGACAGGGGTTCGCTATGGCTACACCTTC	CASSAGTGVRYGYTF
TRBV11-1	NA	TRBD2	18	TRBJ2-5	TGTGCCAGCAGCTTAGCGTCAATGGGACTAGCGGGGGAAGAGACCCAGTACTTC	CASSLASMGLAGEETQYF
TRBV27	NA	NA	14	TRBJ1-1	TGTGCCAGCAGTTTCAGTCAGACTAACACTGAAGCTTTCTTT	CASSFSQTNTEAFF
TRBV4-1	NA	NA	14	TRBJ2-1	TGCGCCAGCAGCCCCGGGGACGTCTACAATGAGCAGTTCTTC	CASSPGDVYNEQFF
TRBV7-2	NA	NA	11	TRBJ1-2	TGTGCCAGCAACGTTAACTATGGCTACACCTTC	CASNVNYGYTF
TRBV6-5	NA	NA	11	TRBJ2-3	TGTGCCAGCAGGGAATTTGATACGCAGTATTTT	CASREFDTQYF
TRBV11-3	NA	TRBD2	16	TRBJ2-2	TGTGCCAGCAGCTTAGACCCAGCGGGGGACCTCGGGGAGCTGTTTTTT	CASSLDPAGDLGELFF
TRBV7-7	NA	NA	13	TRBJ2-7	TGTGCTAGCAGCTTGGGGACCCACTACGAGCAGTACTTC	CASSLGTHYEQYF